These T cell receptor beta chains were read from a single sample in a study of beta chain features in type 1 diabetes. The assay was immunoSEQ multiplex PCR, and TCRdb's table has in-frame clones only and misses some. The data contain about 160,000 clones, approximately 8.1% of them singletons. The sample consisted of central memory CD4+ T cells from blood. The source is a woman aged 40 to 50 with type 1 diabetes. Both conserved end residues are part of each CDR3. Fields, in order: CDR3 protein, CDR3 length, V gene.

CDR3aa: CASSSGGSTEAFF
len: 13
v_gene: TRBV19

CDR3aa: CASSQAGTNYGYTF
len: 14
v_gene: TRBV14

CDR3aa: CASRDSGGNTGELFF
len: 15
v_gene: TRBV6-6

CDR3aa: CASSPPGSGNEKLFF
len: 15
v_gene: TRBV28

CDR3aa: CAWSYRQGMNTEAFF
len: 15
v_gene: TRBV30

CDR3aa: CASSPNRKDTQYF
len: 13
v_gene: TRBV4-3

CDR3aa: CSVDLTVNTEAFF
len: 13
v_gene: TRBV29-1

CDR3aa: CASSQDQVSYNEQFF
len: 15
v_gene: TRBV4-2

CDR3aa: CASSERGRSGSPLHF
len: 15
v_gene: TRBV2

CDR3aa: CASSVGAGAYNEQFF
len: 15
v_gene: TRBV9

CDR3aa: CASSQDPGLAGGGETQYF
len: 18
v_gene: TRBV4-3

CDR3aa: CASSVAASSGLSSYEQYF
len: 18
v_gene: TRBV9

CDR3aa: CASSPSQGGGTEAFF
len: 15
v_gene: TRBV18

CDR3aa: CASTPSSTGTEQYF
len: 14
v_gene: TRBV28

CDR3aa: CASSIQTTRGQETQYF
len: 16
v_gene: TRBV19

CDR3aa: CASSPPWTGPWEKLFF
len: 16
v_gene: TRBV18

CDR3aa: CASSRGGRYGYTF
len: 13
v_gene: TRBV4-1

CDR3aa: CASSRGGEGQPQHF
len: 14
v_gene: TRBV19

CDR3aa: CASSDGGQPQHF
len: 12
v_gene: TRBV11-2

CDR3aa: CASGPRLADEKLFF
len: 14
v_gene: TRBV7-9

CDR3aa: CSVEDRGQETQYF
len: 13
v_gene: TRBV29-1

CDR3aa: CASSQDIGRGGRNTEAFF
len: 18
v_gene: TRBV4-1

CDR3aa: CASSVMGTSDEQYF
len: 14
v_gene: TRBV11-1